The entry below describes one T cell receptor (beta chain). The germline gives CDR1 SQVTM, CDR2 ANQGSEA. This CDR3 has 12 residues. Reprocessing the 5' RACE reads, TCRdb reports a single entry for every CDR3 protein and omits DNA. This table lists 200,000 to 250,000 distinct CDR3 sequences. This entry comes from a study of monozygotic twins with inflammatory bowel disease. What was sequenced was blood. This clonotype was sampled from a human donor with ulcerative colitis or Crohn's disease, or a healthy co-twin of an affected twin (not recorded which). This chain uses TRBV29-1 with TRBJ2-2. CDR3 in amino acids: CSPLLATGELFF.